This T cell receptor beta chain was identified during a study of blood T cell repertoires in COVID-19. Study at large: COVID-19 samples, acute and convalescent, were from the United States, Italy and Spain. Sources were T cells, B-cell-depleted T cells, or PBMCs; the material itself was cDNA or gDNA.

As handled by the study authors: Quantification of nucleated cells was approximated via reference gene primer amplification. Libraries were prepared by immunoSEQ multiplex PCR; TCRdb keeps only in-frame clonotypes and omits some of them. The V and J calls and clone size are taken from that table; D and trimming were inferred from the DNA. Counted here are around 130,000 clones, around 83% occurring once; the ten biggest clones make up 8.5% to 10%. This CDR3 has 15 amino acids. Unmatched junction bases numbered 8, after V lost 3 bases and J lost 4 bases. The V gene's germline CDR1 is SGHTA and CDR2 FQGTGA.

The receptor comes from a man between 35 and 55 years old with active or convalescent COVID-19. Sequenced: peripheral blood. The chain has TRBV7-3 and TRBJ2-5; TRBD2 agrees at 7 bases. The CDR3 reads CASSLLGAGAETQYF. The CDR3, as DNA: TGTGCCAGCAGCTTGTTGGGTGCGGGAGCAGAGACCCAGTACTTC.